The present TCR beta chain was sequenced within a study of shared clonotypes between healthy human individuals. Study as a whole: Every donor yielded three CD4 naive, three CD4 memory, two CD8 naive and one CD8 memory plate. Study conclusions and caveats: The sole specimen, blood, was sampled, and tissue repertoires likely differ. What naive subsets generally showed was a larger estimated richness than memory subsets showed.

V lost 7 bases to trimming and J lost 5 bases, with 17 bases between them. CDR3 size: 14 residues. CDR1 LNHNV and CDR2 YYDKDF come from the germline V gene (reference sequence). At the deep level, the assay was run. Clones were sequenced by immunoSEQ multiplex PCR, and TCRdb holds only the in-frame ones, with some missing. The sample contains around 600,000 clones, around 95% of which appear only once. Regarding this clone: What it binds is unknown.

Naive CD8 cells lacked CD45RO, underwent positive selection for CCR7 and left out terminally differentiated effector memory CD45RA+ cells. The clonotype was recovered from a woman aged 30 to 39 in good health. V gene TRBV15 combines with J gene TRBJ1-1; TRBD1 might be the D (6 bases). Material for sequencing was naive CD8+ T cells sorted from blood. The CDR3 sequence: CATTGGRERTEAFF. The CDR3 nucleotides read TGTGCCACCACTGGGGGGCGGGAGAGAACTGAAGCTTTCTTT.